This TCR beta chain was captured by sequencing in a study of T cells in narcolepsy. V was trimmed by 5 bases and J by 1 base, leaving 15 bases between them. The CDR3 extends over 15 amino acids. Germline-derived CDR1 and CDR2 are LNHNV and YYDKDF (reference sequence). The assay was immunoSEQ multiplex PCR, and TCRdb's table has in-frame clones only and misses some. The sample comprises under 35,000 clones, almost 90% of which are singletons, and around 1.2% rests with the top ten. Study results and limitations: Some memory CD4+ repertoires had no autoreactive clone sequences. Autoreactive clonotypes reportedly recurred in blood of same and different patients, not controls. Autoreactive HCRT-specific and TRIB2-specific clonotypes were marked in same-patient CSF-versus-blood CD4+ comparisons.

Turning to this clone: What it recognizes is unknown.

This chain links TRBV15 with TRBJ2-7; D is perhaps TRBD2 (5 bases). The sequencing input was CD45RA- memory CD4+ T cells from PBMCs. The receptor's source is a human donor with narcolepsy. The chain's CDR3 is CATSENIGDSYEQYF. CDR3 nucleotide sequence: TGTGCCACCAGCGAGAACATCGGGGATTCCTACGAGCAGTACTTC.